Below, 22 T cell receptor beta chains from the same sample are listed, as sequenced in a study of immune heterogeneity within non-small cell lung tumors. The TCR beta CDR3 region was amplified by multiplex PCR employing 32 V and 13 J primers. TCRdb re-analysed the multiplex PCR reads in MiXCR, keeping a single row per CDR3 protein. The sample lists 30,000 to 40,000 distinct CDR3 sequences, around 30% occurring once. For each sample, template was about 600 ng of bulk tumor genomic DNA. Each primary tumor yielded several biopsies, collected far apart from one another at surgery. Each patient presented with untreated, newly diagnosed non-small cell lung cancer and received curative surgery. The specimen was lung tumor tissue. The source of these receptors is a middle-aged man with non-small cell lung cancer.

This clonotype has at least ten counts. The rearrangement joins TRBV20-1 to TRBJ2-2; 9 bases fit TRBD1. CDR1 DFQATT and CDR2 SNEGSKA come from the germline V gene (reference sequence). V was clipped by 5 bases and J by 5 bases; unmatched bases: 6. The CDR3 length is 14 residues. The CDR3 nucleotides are TGCAGTGCTCAGGACAGGGGAAGGACCGGGGAGCTGTTTTTT. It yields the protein CSAQDRGRTGELFF.

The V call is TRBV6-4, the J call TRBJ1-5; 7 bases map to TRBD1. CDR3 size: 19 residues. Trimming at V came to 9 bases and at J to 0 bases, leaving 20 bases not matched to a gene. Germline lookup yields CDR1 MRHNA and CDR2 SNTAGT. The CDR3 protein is CASDQGRGRTSGSNQPQHF. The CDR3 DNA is TGTGCCAGTGACCAGGGGAGGGGGCGGACTTCAGGTAGCAATCAGCCCCAGCATTTT.

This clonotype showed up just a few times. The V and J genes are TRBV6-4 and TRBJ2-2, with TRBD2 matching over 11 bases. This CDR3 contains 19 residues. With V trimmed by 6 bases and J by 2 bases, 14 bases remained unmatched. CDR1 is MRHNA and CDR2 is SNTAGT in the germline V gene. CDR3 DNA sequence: TGTGCCAGCAGCTCCCTCCGGCCTAGCGGGAGGCCTAACACCGGGGAGCTGTTTTTT. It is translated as CASSSLRPSGRPNTGELFF.

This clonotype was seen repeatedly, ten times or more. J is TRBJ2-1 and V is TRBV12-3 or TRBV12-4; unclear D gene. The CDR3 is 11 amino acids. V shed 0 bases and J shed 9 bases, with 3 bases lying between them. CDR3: CASSLAVEQFF. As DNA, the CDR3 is TGTGCCAGCAGTTTAGCGGTTGAGCAGTTCTTC.

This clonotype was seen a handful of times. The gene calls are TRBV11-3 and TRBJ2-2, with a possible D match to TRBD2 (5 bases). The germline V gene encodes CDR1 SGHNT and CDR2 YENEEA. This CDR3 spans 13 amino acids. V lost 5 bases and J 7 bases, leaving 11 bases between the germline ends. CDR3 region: CASSRGRGGELFF. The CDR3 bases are TGTGCCAGCAGCCGAGGACGGGGCGGGGAGCTGTTTTTT.

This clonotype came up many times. The CDR3, as DNA: TGTGCCTGGAGACCAAGCGGGTGGAATTCACCCCTCCACTTT. It specifies CAWRPSGWNSPLHF. The rearrangement uses TRBV30 and TRBJ1-6; D is unresolved. V dropped 3 bases and J dropped 7 bases, with 13 bases sitting between them. The CDR3 has 14 amino acids. CDR1 is GTSNPN and CDR2 is SVGIG in the germline V gene (reference sequence).

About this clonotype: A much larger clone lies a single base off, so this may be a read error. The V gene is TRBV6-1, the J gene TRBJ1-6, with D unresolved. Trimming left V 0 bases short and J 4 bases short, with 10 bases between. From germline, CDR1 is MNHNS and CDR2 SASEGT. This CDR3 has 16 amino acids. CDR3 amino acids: CASSEALGKYNSPLHF. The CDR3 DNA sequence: TGTGCCAGCAGTGAAGCGCTTGGAAAGTATAATTCACCCCTCCACTTT.

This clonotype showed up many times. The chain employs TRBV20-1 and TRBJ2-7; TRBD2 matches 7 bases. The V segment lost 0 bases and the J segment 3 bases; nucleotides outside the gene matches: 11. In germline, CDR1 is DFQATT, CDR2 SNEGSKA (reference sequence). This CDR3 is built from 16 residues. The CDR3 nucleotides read TGCAGTGCTAGAGATAGGCTAGCGGACCCTCGCTACGAGCAGTACTTC. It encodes CSARDRLADPRYEQYF.

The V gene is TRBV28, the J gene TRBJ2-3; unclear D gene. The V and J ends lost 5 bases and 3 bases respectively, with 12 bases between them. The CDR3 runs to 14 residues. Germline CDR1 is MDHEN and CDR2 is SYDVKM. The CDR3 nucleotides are TGTGCCAGCAGTATCGAGGTGACGACAGATACGCAGTATTTT. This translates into CASSIEVTTDTQYF.

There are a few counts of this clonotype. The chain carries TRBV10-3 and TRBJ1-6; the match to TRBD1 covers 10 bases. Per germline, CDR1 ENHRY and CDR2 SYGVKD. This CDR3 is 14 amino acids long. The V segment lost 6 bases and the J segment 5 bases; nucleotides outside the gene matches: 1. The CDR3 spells CAISGTGDNSPLHF. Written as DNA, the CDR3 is TGTGCCATCAGCGGGACAGGGGATAATTCACCCCTCCACTTT.

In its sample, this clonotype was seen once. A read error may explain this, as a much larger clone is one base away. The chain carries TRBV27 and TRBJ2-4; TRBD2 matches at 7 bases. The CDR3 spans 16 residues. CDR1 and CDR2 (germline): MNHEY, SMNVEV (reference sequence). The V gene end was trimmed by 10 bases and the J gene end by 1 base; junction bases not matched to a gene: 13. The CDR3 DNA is TGTGCCATCAGGACGGGGGGAGTCGTGGCCAAAAACATTCAGTACTTC. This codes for CAIRTGGVVAKNIQYF.

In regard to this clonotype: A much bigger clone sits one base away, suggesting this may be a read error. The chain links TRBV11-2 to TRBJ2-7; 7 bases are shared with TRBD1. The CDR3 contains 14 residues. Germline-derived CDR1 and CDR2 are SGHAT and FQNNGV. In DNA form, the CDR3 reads TGTGCCAGCAGCTTAGTTGGGACAGCCTACAAGCAGTACTTC. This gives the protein CASSLVGTAYKQYF.

For the CDR3, the DNA is TGCAGTGCTACCGCTGGGGGGGCGCGGGGAGAAAAACTGTTTTTT. Protein product: CSATAGGARGEKLFF. The genes are TRBV20-1 and TRBJ1-4; a weak D match, TRBD1 (6 bases). With 4 bases removed from V and 8 bases from J, the gap between germline ends came to 20 bases. The germline gives CDR1 DFQATT, CDR2 SNEGSKA (reference sequence). The CDR3 loop spans 15 amino acids.

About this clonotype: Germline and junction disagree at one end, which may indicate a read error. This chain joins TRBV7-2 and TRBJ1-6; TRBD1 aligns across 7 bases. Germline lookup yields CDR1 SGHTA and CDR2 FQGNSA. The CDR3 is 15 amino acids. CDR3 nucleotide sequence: TGTGCCACCAGCACTGGACAGGACGGTAATTCACCCCTCCACTTT. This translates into CATSTGQDGNSPLHF.

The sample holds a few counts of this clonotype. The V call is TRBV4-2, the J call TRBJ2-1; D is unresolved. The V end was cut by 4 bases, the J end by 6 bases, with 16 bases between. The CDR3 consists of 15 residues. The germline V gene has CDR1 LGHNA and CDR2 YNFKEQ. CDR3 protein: CASSLDQFRLNEQFF. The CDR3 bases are TGTGCCAGCAGCCTTGACCAATTTAGACTCAATGAGCAGTTCTTC.

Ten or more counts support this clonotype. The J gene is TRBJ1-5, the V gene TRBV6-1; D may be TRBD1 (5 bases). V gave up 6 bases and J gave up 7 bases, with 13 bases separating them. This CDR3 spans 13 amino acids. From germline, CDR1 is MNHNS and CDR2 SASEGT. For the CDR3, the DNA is TGTGCCAGCAGGTATACCCAGGGCCAGCCCCAGCATTTT. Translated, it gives CASRYTQGQPQHF.

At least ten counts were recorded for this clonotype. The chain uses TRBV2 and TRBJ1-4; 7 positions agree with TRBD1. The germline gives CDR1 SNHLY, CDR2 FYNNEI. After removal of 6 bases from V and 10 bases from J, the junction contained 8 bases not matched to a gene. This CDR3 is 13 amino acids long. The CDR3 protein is CASSSGQGGKLFF. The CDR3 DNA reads TGTGCCAGCAGCTCGGGGCAGGGGGGAAAACTGTTTTTT.

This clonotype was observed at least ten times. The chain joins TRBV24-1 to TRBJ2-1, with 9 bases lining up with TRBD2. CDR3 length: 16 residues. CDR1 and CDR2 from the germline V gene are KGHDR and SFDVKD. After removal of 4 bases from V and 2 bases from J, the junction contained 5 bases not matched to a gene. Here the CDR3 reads CATSDPSSGAYNEQFF. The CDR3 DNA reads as TGTGCCACCAGTGACCCTTCTAGCGGGGCCTACAATGAGCAGTTCTTC.

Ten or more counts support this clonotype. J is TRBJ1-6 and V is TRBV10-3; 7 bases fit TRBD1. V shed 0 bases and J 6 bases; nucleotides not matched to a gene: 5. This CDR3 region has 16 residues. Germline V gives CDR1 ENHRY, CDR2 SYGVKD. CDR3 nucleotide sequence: TGTGCCATCAGTGAGTCCCGGACAGGCAGTAATTCACCCCTCCACTTT. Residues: CAISESRTGSNSPLHF.

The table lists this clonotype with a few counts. The chain's CDR3 is CASSRQGVNYGYTF. DNA for the CDR3: TGTGCCAGCAGCCGACAGGGGGTGAACTATGGCTACACCTTC. The chain links TRBV3-1 to TRBJ1-2, with 9 bases that match TRBD1. Unmatched junction bases numbered 2, after V lost 4 bases and J lost 2 bases. The CDR3 totals 14 residues. From germline, CDR1 is LGHDT and CDR2 YNNKEL (reference sequence).

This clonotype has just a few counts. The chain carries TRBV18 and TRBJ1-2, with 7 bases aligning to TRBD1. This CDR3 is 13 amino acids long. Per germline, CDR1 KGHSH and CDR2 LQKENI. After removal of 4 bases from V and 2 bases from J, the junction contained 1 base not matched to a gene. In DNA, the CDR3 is TGTGCCAGCTCACAGGGACAGAACTATGGCTACACCTTC. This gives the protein CASSQGQNYGYTF.

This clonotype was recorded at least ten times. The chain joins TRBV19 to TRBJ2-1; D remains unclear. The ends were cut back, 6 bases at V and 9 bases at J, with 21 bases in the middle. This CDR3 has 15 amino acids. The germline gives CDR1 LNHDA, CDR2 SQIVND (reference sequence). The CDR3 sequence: CASSRILVGMVEQFF. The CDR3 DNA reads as TGTGCCAGTAGCAGGATCCTAGTAGGGATGGTTGAGCAGTTCTTC.